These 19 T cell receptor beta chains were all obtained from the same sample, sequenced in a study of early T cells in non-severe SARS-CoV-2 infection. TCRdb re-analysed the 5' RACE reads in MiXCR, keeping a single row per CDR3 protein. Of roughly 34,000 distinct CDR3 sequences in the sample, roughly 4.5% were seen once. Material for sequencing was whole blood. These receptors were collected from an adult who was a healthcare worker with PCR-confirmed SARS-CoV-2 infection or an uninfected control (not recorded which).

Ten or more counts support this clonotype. CDR3 DNA sequence: TGTGCCAGCAGCCTGACTAGCGGGTTGTCAGATGAGCAGTTCTTC. This encodes CASSLTSGLSDEQFF. The chain joins TRBV12-3 or TRBV12-4 to TRBJ2-1; 10 nucleotides line up with TRBD2. The CDR3 runs to 15 residues. Trimming removed 6 bases from V and 8 bases from J; junction bases left unmatched: 10.

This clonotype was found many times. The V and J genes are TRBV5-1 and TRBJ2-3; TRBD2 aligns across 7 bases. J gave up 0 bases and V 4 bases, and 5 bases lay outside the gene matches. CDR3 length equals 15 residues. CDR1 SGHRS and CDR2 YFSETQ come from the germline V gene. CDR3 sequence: CASSLQRDSTDTQYF. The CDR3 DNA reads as TGCGCCAGCAGCCTTCAGCGGGATAGCACAGATACGCAGTATTTT.

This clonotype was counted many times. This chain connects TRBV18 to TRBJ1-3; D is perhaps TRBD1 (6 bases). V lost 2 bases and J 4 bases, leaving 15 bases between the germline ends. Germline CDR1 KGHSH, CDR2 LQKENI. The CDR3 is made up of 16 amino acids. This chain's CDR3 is CASSPSRDMEGNTIYF. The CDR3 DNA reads TGTGCCAGCTCACCAAGCCGGGACATGGAAGGAAACACCATATATTTT.

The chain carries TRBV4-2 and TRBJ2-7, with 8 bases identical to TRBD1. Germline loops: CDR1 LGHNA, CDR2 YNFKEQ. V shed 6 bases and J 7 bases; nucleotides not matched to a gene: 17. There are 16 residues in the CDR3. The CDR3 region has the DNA TGTGCCAGCAGTCCTAATGCGCGGCAGGGGGCGCGTGAGCAGTACTTC. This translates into CASSPNARQGAREQYF.

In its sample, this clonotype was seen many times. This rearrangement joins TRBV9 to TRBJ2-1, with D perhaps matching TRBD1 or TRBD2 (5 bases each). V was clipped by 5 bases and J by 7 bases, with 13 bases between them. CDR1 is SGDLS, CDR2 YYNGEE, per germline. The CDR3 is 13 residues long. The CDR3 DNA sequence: TGTGCCAGCAGTACGGGGCCTGGTAATGAGCAGTTCTTC. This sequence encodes CASSTGPGNEQFF.

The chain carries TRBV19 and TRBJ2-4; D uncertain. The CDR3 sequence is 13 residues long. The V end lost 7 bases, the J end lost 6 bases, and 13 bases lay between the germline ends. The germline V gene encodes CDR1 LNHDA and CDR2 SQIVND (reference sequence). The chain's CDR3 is CASNSGPTNIQYF. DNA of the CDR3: TGTGCCAGTAACTCCGGACCAACAAACATTCAGTACTTC.

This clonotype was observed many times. As DNA, the CDR3 is TGCGCCAGCAGCCAGAATCCTAGCCGGAGTGGGGACATTCAGTACTTC. It yields the protein CASSQNPSRSGDIQYF. The rearrangement uses TRBV4-1 and TRBJ2-4; maybe TRBD2 (5 bases). Trimming left V 3 bases short and J 8 bases short, with 20 bases between. Germline CDR1 reads MGHRA; CDR2 reads YSYEKL. This CDR3 contains 16 residues.

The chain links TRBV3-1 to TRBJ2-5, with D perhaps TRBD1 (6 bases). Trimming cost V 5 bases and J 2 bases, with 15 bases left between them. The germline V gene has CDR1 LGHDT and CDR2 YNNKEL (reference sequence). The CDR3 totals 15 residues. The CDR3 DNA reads TGTGCCAGCAGCTGGGGCAGGGGCCCACAAGAGACCCAGTACTTC. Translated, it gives CASSWGRGPQETQYF.

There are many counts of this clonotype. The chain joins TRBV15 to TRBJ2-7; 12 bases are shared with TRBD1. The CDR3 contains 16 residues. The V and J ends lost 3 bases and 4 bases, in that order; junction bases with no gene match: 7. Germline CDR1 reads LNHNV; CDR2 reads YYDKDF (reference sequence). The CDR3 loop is CATSSGLGQGAYEQYF. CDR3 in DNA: TGTGCCACCAGCAGCGGGCTGGGACAGGGGGCTTACGAGCAGTACTTC.

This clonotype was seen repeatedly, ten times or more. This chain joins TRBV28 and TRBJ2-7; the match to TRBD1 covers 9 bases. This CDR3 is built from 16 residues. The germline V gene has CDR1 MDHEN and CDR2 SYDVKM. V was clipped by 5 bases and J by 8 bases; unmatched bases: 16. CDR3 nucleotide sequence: TGTGCCAGCAGTCTATTTGGGACAGGGATAGGTAGGAAGCAGTACTTC. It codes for CASSLFGTGIGRKQYF.

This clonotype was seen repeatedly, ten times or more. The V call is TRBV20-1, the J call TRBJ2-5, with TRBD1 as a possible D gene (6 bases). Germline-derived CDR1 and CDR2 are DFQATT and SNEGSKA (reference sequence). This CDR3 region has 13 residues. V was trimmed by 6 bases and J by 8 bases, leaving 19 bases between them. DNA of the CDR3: TGCAGTGCCCGGACAGATACAAGAGAAACCCAGTACTTC. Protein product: CSARTDTRETQYF.

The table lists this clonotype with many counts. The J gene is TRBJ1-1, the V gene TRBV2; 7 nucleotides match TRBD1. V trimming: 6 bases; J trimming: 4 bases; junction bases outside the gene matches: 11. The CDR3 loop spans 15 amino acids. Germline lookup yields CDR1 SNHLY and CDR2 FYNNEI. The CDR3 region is CASSEKTGRSTEAFF. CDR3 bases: TGTGCCAGCAGCGAGAAGACAGGGAGATCCACTGAAGCTTTCTTT.

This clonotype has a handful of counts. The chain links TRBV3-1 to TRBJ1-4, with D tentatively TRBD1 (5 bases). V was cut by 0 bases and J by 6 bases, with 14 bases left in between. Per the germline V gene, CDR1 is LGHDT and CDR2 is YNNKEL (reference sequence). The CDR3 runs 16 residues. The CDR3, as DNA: TGTGCCAGCAGCCAAGATGGTGCAGGGTTGGATGAAAAACTGTTTTTT. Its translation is CASSQDGAGLDEKLFF. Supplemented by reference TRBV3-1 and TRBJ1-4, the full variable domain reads DTAVSQTPKYLVTQMGNDKSIKCEQNLGHDTMYWYKQDSKKFLKIMFSYNNKELIINETVPNRFSPKSPDKAHLNLHINSLELGDSAVYFCASSQDGAGLDEKLFFGSGTQLSVL.

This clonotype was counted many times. CDR3 sequence: CASCGRSYEQYF. The CDR3, as DNA: TGTGCCAGCTGCGGCCGTTCCTACGAGCAGTACTTC. The V call is TRBV28, the J call TRBJ2-7; D remains unclear. Germline lookup yields CDR1 MDHEN and CDR2 SYDVKM. The V end lost 8 bases, the J end lost 1 base, and 9 bases lay between the germline ends. The CDR3 totals 12 residues.

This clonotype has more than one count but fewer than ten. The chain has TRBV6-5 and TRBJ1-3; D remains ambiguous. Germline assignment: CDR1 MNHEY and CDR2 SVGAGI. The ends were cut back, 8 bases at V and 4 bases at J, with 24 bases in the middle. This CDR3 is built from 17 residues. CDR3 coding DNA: TGTGCCAGCTCCACTCCGACTGGATCACCGAAAGGAAACACCATATATTTT. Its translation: CASSTPTGSPKGNTIYF.

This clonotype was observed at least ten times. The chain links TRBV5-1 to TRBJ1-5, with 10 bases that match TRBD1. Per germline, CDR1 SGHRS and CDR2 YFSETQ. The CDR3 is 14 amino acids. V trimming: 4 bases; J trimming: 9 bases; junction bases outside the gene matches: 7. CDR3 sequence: CASSVGTGERPQHF. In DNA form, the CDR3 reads TGCGCCAGCAGCGTAGGGACAGGGGAGCGGCCCCAGCATTTT.

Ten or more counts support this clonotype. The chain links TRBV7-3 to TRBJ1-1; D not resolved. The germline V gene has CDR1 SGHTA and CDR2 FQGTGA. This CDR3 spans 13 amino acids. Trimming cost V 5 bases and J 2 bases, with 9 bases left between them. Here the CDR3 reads CASSAQPNTEAFF. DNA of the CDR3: TGTGCCAGCAGCGCACAGCCCAACACTGAAGCTTTCTTT.

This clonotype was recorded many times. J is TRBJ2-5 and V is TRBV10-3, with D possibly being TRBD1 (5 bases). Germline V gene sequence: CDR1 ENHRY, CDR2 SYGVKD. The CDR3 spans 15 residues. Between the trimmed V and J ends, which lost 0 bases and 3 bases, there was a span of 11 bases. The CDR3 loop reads CAISESAPGKETQYF. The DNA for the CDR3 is TGTGCCATCAGTGAGTCGGCCCCAGGGAAAGAGACCCAGTACTTC.

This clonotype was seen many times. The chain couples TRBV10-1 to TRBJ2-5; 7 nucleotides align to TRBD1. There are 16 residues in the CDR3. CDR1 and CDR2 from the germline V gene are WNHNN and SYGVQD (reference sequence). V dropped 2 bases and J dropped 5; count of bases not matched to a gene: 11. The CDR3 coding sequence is TGCGCCAGCAGTGAGCTAGGACAGGTCTCCGTGGAGACCCAGTACTTC. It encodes CASSELGQVSVETQYF.